Included here is one T cell receptor (beta chain) sequence, with context. Its antigen is undetermined. The data stem from a study of identical twins. It was template switching that added a universal primer site, and there were unique molecular identifiers on the cDNA. TCRdb re-derived calls from the 5' RACE reads in MiXCR, one entry per CDR3 protein. The table lists 240,000 or so distinct CDR3 sequences, about 13% of them singletons. The study's findings and limits: Conclusions relied on cross-sectional statistical analysis, not following the same donors. Modeled out-of-frame TCR alpha sharing in monozygotic twins fell below observed levels.

CDR3 length: 15 residues. Trimming removed 5 bases from V and 3 bases from J; junction bases left unmatched: 7. Germline V gene sequence: CDR1 SGHTA, CDR2 FQGNSA. These data also formed part of another study, on yellow fever vaccine responses in identical twins.

Sequenced input: memory (CD45RO+) T cells sorted from blood. The J gene is TRBJ2-1, the V gene TRBV7-2; 7 nucleotides agree with TRBD1. The sequence was collected from a woman younger than 35 in good health. The DNA for the CDR3 is TGTGCCAGCAGCCCCCCGGGACAGTTCTACAATGAGCAGTTCTTC. Protein product: CASSPPGQFYNEQFF. Together with reference TRBV7-2 and TRBJ2-1, the CDR3 gives the full variable domain: GAGVSQSPSNKVTEKGKDVELRCDPISGHTALYWYRQSLGQGLEFLIYFQGNSAPDKSGLPSDRFSAERTGGSVSTLTIQRTQQEDSAVYLCASSPPGQFYNEQFFGPGTRLTVL.